A single sample gave rise to the 4 T cell receptor beta chains below, sequenced in a study of blood T cell repertoires in COVID-19 (dated by TCRdb to 2019 to 2021). Receptor amplification or capture employed the immunoSEQ multiplex PCR assay. TCRdb holds this immuneACCESS table with in-frame rearrangements only. Some clones are missing; in checked studies, unresolved V genes explain under half, and the rest has no known cause. The sample records more than 140,000 clones, 75% to 85% of which are singletons. Approximately 7.1% of the sample comes from the top ten. Sequencing was done on a sample of peripheral blood. The origin of the receptors is a woman between 45 and 65 years old in a cohort sampled during active or convalescent COVID-19.

A remark on this clone: The sample carries other DNA sequences with the same CDR3. The rearrangement joins TRBV29-1 to TRBJ2-3; 10 bases agree with TRBD1. Germline CDR1 SQVTM, CDR2 ANQGSEA. V was clipped by 6 bases and J by 6 bases; unmatched bases: 6. The CDR3 runs to 13 residues. This CDR3 reads CSVEGQGTDTQYF. CDR3 nucleotide sequence: TGCAGCGTCGAGGGACAGGGGACTGATACGCAGTATTTT.

CDR3 loop: CASSGNKAGIGITGELFF. Written as DNA, the CDR3 is TGTGCCAGCAGCGGGAACAAGGCGGGCATTGGTATCACCGGGGAGCTGTTTTTT. V gene TRBV3-1 (or the pseudogene TRBV3-2) combines with J gene TRBJ2-2, with D possibly matching TRBD2 (5 bases). Germline lookup yields CDR1 LGHDT and CDR2 YNNKEL (reference sequence). The CDR3 is 18 residues long. V lost 5 bases and J 4 bases, leaving 23 bases between the germline ends.

The gene calls are TRBV7-2 and TRBJ2-5; the D gene is possibly TRBD1 (5 bases). CDR3 length equals 13 residues. V dropped 3 bases and J dropped 5 bases, with 10 bases sitting between them. Germline loops: CDR1 SGHTA, CDR2 FQGNSA. CDR3 in DNA: TGTGCCAGCAGCTTGTCCAAGGGGGAGACCCAGTACTTC. It codes for CASSLSKGETQYF. The full variable domain, with the rest looked up from reference TRBV7-2 and TRBJ2-5, is GAGVSQSPSNKVTEKGKDVELRCDPISGHTALYWYRQSLGQGLEFLIYFQGNSAPDKSGLPSDRFSAERTGGSVSTLTIQRTQQEDSAVYLCASSLSKGETQYFGPGTRLLVL.

With regard to this clone: The same CDR3 arises from other DNA sequences in this sample as well. The chain is built from TRBV2 and TRBJ1-5, with a tentative D call TRBD1 (5 bases). Germline CDR1 and CDR2: SNHLY and FYNNEI. V shed 2 bases and J shed 11 bases, with 22 bases lying between them. CDR3 length: 16 amino acids. The CDR3 loop reads CASSEFGAGLESTQHF. Written as DNA, the CDR3 is TGTGCCAGCAGTGAATTTGGTGCAGGGCTGGAGTCGACCCAGCATTTT.